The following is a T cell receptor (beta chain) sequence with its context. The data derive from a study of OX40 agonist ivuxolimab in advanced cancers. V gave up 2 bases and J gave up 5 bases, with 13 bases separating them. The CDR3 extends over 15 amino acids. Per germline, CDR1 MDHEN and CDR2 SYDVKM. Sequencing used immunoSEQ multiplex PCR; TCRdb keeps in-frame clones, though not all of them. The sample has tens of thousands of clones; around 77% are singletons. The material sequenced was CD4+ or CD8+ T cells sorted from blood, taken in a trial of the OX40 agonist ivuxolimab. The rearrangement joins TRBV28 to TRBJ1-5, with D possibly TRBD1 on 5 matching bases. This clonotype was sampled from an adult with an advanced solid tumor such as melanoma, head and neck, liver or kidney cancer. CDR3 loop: CASSLRLTDHQPQHF. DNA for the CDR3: TGTGCCAGCAGTTTACGGTTGACAGACCATCAGCCCCAGCATTTT.